This T cell receptor (beta chain) was retrieved from a study of OX40 agonist ivuxolimab in advanced cancers. Study overall: While on treatment, patients had intravenous ivuxolimab at 0.01 to 10 mg/kg every 2 weeks. Those enrolled were 80% to 85% male, with a mean age of roughly 60 years and ages from 23 to 79.

With V trimmed by 2 bases and J by 7 bases, 1 base remained unmatched. Per germline, CDR1 MNHEY and CDR2 SVGAGI. There are 13 residues in the CDR3. The repertoire was sequenced with immunoSEQ multiplex PCR; TCRdb's copy has only in-frame clones and lacks some. The data contain some 46,000 clones, roughly nine tenths of them singletons. The sequencing used CD4+ or CD8+ T cells sorted from blood, collected in a trial of the OX40 agonist ivuxolimab. This receptor was taken from an adult with an advanced solid tumor such as melanoma, head and neck, liver or kidney cancer. This chain connects TRBV6-5 to TRBJ1-4; 7 positions match TRBD1. CDR3 coding DNA: TGTGCCAGCAGTTACAGGGGGCGTGAAAAACTGTTTTTT. Residues: CASSYRGREKLFF.